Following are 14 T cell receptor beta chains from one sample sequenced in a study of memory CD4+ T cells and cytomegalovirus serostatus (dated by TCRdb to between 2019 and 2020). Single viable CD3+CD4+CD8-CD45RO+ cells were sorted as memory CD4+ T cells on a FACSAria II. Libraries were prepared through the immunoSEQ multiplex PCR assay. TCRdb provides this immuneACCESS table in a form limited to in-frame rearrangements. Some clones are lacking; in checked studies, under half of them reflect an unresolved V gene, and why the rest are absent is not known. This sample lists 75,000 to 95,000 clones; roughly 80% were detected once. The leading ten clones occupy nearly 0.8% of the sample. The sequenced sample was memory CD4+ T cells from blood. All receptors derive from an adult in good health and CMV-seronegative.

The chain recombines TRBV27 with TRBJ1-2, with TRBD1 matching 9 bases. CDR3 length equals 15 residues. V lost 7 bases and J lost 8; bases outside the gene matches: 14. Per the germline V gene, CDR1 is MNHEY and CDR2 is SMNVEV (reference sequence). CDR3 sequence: CASTSHFRDREGYTF. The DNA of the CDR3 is TGTGCCAGCACTTCCCACTTCCGGGACAGGGAGGGCTACACCTTC.

The CDR3 DNA follows: TGTGCCAGTAGTCCCTCGGGGAACGAAAAGAACACTGAAGCTTTCTTT. Residues: CASSPSGNEKNTEAFF. The rearrangement joins TRBV19 to TRBJ1-1; no clear D. The CDR3 contains 16 residues. V lost 5 bases and J 1 base, leaving 17 bases between the germline ends. Germline CDR1 is LNHDA and CDR2 is SQIVND (reference sequence). Full variable domain (missing parts from reference TRBV19 and TRBJ1-1): DGGITQSPKYLFRKEGQNVTLSCEQNLNHDAMYWYRQDPGQGLRLIYYSQIVNDFQKGDIAEGYSVSREKKESFPLTVTSAQKNPTAFYLCASSPSGNEKNTEAFFGQGTRLTVV.

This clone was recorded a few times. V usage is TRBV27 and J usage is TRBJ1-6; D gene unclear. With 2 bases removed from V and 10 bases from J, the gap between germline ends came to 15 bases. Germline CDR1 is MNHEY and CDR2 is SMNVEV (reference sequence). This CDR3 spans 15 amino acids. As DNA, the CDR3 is TGTGCCAGCAGTTTACGGTCAGGTCCGGGGTCACCCCTCCACTTT. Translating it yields CASSLRSGPGSPLHF.

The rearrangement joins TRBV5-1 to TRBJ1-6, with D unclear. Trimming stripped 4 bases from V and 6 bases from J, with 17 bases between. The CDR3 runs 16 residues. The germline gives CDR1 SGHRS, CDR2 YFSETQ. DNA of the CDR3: TGCGCCAGCAGCGGAGGAACCGGCCTCGCTAATTCACCCCTCCACTTT. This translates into CASSGGTGLANSPLHF.

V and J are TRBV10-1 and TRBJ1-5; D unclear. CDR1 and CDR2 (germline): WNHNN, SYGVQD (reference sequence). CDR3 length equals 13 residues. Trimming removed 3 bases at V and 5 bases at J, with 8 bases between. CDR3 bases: TGCGCCAGCAGTGAAAATTTTGATCAGCCCCAGCATTTT. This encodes CASSENFDQPQHF.

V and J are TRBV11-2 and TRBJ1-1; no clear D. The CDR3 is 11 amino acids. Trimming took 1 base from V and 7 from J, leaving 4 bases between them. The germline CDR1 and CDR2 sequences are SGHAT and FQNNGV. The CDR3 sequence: CASSLVDEAFF. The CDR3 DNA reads TGTGCCAGCAGCTTAGTTGATGAAGCTTTCTTT.

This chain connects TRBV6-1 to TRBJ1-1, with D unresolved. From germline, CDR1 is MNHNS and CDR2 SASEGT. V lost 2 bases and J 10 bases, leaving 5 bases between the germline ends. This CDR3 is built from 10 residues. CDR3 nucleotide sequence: TGTGCCAGCAGTGAATATCTAGCTTTCTTT. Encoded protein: CASSEYLAFF.

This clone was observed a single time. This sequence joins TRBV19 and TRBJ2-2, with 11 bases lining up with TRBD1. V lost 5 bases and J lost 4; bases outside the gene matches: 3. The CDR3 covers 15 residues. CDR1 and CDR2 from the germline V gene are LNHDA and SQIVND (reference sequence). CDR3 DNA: TGTGCCAGTAGTCTAGGGACAGGGGGCACCGGGGAGCTGTTTTTT. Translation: CASSLGTGGTGELFF.

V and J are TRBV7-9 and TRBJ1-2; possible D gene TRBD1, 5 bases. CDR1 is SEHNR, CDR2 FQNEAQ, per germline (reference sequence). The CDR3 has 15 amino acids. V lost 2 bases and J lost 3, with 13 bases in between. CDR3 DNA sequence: TGTGCCAGCAGCTTAACCGGAGGGGCCTACTATGGCTACACCTTC. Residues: CASSLTGGAYYGYTF.

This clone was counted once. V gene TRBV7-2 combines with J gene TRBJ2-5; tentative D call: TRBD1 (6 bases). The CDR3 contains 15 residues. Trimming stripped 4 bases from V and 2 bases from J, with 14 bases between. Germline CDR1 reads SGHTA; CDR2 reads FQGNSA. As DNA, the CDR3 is TGTGCCAGCAGCTCACAAAGGGGGATACAAGAGACCCAGTACTTC. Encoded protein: CASSSQRGIQETQYF.

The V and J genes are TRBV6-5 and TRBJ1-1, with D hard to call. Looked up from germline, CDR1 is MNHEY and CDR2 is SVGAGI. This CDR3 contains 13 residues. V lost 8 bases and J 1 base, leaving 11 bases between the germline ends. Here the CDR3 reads CASLRSANTEAFF. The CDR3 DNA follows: TGTGCCAGCCTTAGGTCGGCGAACACTGAAGCTTTCTTT.

In nucleotides, the CDR3 is TGTGCCAGCACACCCGGGACAGAAGATGAAAAACTGTTTTTT. It is translated as CASTPGTEDEKLFF. The rearrangement links TRBV27 to TRBJ1-4; TRBD1 matches 7 bases. The CDR3 is made up of 14 amino acids. Germline V gene sequence: CDR1 MNHEY, CDR2 SMNVEV (reference sequence). The V and J ends lost 7 bases and 6 bases, in that order; junction bases with no gene match: 8.

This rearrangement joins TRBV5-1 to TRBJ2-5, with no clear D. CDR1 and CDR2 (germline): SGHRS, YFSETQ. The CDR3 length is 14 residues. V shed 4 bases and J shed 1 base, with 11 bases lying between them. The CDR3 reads CASSTTGPQETQYF. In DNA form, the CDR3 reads TGCGCCAGCAGCACCACCGGGCCCCAAGAGACCCAGTACTTC.

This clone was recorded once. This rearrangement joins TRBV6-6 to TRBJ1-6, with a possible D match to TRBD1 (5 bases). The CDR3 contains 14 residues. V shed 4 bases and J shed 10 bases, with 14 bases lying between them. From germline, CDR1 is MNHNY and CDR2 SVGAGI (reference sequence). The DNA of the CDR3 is TGTGCCAGCAGTTCGGACCGGGGCCTGTCACCCCTCCACTTT. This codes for CASSSDRGLSPLHF.